This T cell receptor beta chain was captured in a study of glioma-infiltrating T cells. Notes on the study in general: Above-expected tissue-blood divergence occurred in all gliomas, most in low-grade ones.

This clonotype has only a few counts. Its antigen is undetermined. TCR alpha and beta CDR3 regions were amplified from RNA using iRepertoire nested multiplex PCR. One-step reverse transcription and amplification started from around 100-400 ng of tissue mRNA or PBMC total RNA. Via MiXCR, TCRdb re-called the multiplex PCR reads, giving one row per CDR3 protein. The sample holds 100,000 to 150,000 distinct CDR3 sequences; 20% to 25% are singletons and the top ten take around 15%. The sample comprised glioma tissue, nonneoplastic brain tissue, or PBMCs (not recorded which). This TCR came from a human donor with low-grade glioma or glioblastoma, undergoing nonglioma brain surgery, or in good health (not recorded which).

CDR3 in DNA: TGTGCCAGCAGCTTTGCGGGAGGCACGCGGGAGCAGTACTTC. This encodes CASSFAGGTREQYF. V usage is TRBV5-4 and J usage is TRBJ2-7, with 8 bases that match TRBD2. V shed 2 bases, J shed 7 bases, and the junction held 8 bases outside the gene matches. Germline V CDR1 and CDR2: SGHNT, YYREEE (reference sequence). The CDR3 length is 14 residues.